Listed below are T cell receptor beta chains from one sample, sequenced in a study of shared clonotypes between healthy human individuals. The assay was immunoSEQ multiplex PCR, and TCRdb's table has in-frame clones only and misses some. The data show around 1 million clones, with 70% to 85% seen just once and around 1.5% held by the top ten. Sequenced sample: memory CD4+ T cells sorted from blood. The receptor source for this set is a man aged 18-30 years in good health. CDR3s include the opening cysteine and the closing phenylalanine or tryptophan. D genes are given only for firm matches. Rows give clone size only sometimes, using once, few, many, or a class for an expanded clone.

TGTGCCAGCTCACCAGGAGGACCCCCACGGGAGCAGTACTTC CASSPGGPPREQYF TRBV18 few - TRBJ2-7
TGTGCCAGCAGGGGACAGAACACAGATACGCAGTATTTT CASRGQNTDTQYF TRBV6-1 - TRBD1 TRBJ2-3
TGTGCCAGCAGCCCCTCTACCGGGACAGGGTTTGTAAAGCAGTACTTC CASSPSTGTGFVKQYF TRBV7-9 - TRBD1 TRBJ2-7
TGTGCCAGCAGTGGATGGGACAGGGGGCGCTTGGTAGGGTCCACAGATACGCAGTATTTT CASSGWDRGRLVGSTDTQYF TRBV6-1 - TRBD1 TRBJ2-3
TGTGCCAGCAGCCCCCTAACGGGGAGTATGTACGAGCAGTACTTC CASSPLTGSMYEQYF TRBV9 - - TRBJ2-7
TGTGCCAGTACTAATGGGGCAGGGGAAGGCTACACCTTC CASTNGAGEGYTF TRBV19 few - TRBJ1-2
TGTGCCAGCATTGGACAGGGCAATCAGCCCCAGCATTTT CASIGQGNQPQHF TRBV6-1 - TRBD1 TRBJ1-5
TGTGCTAGTGGTTTGGGCAGGACGAACACTGAAGCTTTCTTT CASGLGRTNTEAFF TRBV12-5 - - TRBJ1-1
TGTGCCAGCAGTGTTGATTGGGGGTATAATTCACCCCTCCACTTT CASSVDWGYNSPLHF TRBV2 few - TRBJ1-6
TGCGCCAGCAGCTTGTCTGCAGGGAGAGAAAGGTACACTGAAGCTTTCTTT CASSLSAGRERYTEAFF TRBV5-1 - - TRBJ1-1
TGTGCCAGCAGTTACTCGATGAGTGCCGGGGAGCTGTTTTTT CASSYSMSAGELFF TRBV6-5 - - TRBJ2-2
TGTGCCATCAGTGATAGTAGGGGACAAAAACCGAACACTGAAGCTTTCTTT CAISDSRGQKPNTEAFF TRBV10-3 - - TRBJ1-1
TGTGCCAGCTCACCATTCTTGGGACAGGGAGATTCACCCCTCCACTTT CASSPFLGQGDSPLHF TRBV18 - TRBD1 TRBJ1-6
TGTGCCAGCATTCTCCGGGACGGGCAGTACTTC CASILRDGQYF TRBV2 - - TRBJ2-7
TGTGCCAGCAGCCCGCCGGGACAGTATTACGAGCAGTACTTC CASSPPGQYYEQYF TRBV7-2 - TRBD1 TRBJ2-7
TGTGCCAGCAGTTTCAGGGCAGGGTCGACCTACACCGGGGAGCTGTTTTTT CASSFRAGSTYTGELFF TRBV28 - - TRBJ2-2
TGCGCCAGCAGCTTGGTGGCGGGGGGCCCGACTGAAGCTTTCTTT CASSLVAGGPTEAFF TRBV5-1 - - TRBJ1-1